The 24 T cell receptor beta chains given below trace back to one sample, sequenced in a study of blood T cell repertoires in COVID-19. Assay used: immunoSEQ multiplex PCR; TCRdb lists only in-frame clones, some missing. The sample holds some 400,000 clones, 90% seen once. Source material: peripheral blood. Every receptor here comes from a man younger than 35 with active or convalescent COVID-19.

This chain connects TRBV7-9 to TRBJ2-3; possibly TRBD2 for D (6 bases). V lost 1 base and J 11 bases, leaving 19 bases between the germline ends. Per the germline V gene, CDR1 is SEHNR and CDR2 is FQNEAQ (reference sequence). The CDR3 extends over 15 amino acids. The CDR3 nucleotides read TGTGCCAGCAGCTTAGGCTCGCGGGGACGGGAACTGCAGTATTTT. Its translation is CASSLGSRGRELQYF.

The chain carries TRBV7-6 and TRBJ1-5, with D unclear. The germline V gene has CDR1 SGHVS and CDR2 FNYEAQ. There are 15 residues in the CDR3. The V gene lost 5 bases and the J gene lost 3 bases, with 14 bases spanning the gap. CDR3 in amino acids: CASSAGTEYNQPQHF. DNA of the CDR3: TGTGCCAGCAGCGCGGGCACTGAATACAATCAGCCCCAGCATTTT.

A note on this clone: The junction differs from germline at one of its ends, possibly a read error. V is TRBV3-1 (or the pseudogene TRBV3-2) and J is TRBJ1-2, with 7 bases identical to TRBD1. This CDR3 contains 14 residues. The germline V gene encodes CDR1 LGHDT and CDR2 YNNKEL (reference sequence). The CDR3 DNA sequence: TGTGCCAGCAGCCCATCCGGGACAGTGGGACTAGGGGGCTTC. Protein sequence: CASSPSGTVGLGGF.

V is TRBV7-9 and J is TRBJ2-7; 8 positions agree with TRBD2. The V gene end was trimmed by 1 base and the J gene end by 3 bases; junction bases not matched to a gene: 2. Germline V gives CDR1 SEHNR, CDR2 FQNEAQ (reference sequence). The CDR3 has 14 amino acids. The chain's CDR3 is CASSLERGLYEQYF. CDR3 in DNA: TGTGCCAGCAGCTTAGAGCGGGGGCTCTACGAGCAGTACTTC.

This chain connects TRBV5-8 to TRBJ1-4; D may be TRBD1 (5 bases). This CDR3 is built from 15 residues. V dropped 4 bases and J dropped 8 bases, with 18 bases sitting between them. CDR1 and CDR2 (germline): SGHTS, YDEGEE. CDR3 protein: CASSPTVGAREKLFF. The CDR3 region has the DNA TGTGCCAGCAGCCCGACGGTTGGGGCTCGGGAAAAACTGTTTTTT.

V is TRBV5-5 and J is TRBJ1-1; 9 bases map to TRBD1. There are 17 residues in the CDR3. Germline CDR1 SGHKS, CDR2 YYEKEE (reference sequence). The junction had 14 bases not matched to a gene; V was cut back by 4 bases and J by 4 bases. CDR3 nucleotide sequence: TGTGCCAGCAGCGTCCGGACTACGGGACAGGGCAGCACTGAAGCTTTCTTT. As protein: CASSVRTTGQGSTEAFF.

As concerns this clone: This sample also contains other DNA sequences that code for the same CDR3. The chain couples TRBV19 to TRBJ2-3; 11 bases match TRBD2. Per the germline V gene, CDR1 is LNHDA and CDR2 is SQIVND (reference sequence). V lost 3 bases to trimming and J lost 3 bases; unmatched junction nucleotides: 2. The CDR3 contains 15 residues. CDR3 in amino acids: CASSILAGGTDTQYF. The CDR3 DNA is TGTGCCAGTAGTATTCTAGCGGGAGGTACAGATACGCAGTATTTT.

This chain's CDR3 is CASSLRGGDEKLFF. The CDR3 region has the DNA TGTGCCAGCAGTTTAAGAGGGGGCGATGAAAAACTGTTTTTT. The V gene is TRBV27, the J gene TRBJ1-4; 7 bases fit TRBD1. This CDR3 has 14 residues. V gave up 2 bases and J gave up 6 bases; unmatched junction bases: 3. CDR1 and CDR2 from the germline V gene are MNHEY and SMNVEV (reference sequence).

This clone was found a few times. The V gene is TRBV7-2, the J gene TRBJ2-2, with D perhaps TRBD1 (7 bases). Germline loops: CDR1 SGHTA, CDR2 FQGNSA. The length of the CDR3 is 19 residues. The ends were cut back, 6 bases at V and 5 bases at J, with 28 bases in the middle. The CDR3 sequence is CASRMTEGGRGARTGELFF. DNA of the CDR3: TGTGCCAGCAGGATGACGGAGGGGGGCAGGGGGGCCCGAACCGGGGAGCTGTTTTTT.

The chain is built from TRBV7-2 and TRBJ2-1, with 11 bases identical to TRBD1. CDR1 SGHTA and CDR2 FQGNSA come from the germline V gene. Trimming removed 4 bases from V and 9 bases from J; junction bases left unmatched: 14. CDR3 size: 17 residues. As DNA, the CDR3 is TGTGCCAGCAGCTCCCCCTTGGGGACAGGGGGTCTTACTGAGCAGTTCTTC. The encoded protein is CASSSPLGTGGLTEQFF. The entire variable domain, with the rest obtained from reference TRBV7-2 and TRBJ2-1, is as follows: GAGVSQSPSNKVTEKGKDVELRCDPISGHTALYWYRQSLGQGLEFLIYFQGNSAPDKSGLPSDRFSAERTGGSVSTLTIQRTQQEDSAVYLCASSSPLGTGGLTEQFFGPGTRLTVL.

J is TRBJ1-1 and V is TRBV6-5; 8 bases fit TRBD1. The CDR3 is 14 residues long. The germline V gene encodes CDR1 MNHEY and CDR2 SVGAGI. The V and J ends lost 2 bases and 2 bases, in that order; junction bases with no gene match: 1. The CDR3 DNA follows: TGTGCCAGCAGTTACCCAGGGGGCAACACTGAAGCTTTCTTT. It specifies CASSYPGGNTEAFF.

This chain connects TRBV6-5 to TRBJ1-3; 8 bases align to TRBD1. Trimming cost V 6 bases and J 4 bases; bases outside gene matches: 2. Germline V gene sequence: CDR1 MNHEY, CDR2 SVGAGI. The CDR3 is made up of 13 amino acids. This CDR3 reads CASRTGGGNTIYF. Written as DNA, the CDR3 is TGTGCCAGCAGAACAGGGGGGGGAAACACCATATATTTT.

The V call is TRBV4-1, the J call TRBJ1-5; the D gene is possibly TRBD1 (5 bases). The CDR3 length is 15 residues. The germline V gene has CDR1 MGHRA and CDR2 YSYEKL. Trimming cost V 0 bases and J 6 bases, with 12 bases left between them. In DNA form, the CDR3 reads TGCGCCAGCAGCCAAGAAGTGGCTGGGGCTCAGCCCCAGCATTTT. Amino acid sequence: CASSQEVAGAQPQHF.

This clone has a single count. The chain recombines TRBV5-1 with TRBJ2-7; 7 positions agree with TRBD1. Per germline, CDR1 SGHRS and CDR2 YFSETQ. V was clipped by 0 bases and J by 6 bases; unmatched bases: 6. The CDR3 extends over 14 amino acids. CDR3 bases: TGCGCCAGCAGCTTGGCTGACAGGGACACCGAGCAGTACTTC. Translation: CASSLADRDTEQYF. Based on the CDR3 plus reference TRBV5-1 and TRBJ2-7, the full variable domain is KAGVTQTPRYLIKTRGQQVTLSCSPISGHRSVSWYQQTPGQGLQFLFEYFSETQRNKGNFPGRFSGRQFSNSRSEMNVSTLELGDSALYLCASSLADRDTEQYFGPGTRLTVT.

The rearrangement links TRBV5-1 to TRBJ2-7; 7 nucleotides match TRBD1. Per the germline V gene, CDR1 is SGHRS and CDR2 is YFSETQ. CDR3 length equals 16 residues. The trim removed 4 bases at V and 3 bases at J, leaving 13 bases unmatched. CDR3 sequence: CASSGGHRGIFYEQYF. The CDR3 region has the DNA TGCGCCAGCAGCGGTGGGCACAGGGGAATTTTCTACGAGCAGTACTTC.

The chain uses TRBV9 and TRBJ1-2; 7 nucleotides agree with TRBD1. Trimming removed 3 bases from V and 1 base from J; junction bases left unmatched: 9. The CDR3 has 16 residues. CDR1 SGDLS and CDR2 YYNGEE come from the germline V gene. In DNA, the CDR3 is TGTGCCAGCAGCGCTCAAAAGGGACAGAGTAACTATGGCTACACCTTC. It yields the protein CASSAQKGQSNYGYTF. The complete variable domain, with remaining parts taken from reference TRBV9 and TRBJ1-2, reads DSGVTQTPKHLITATGQRVTLRCSPRSGDLSVYWYQQSLDQGLQFLIQYYNGEERAKGNILERFSAQQFPDLHSELNLSSLELGDSALYFCASSAQKGQSNYGYTFGSGTRLTVV.

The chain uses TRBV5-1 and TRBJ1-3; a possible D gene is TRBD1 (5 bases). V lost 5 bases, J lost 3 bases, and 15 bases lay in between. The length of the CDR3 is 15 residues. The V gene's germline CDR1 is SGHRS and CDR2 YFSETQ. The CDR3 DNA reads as TGCGCCAGCAGTGAGGAGCCAGGGTTTGGAAACACCATATATTTT. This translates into CASSEEPGFGNTIYF.

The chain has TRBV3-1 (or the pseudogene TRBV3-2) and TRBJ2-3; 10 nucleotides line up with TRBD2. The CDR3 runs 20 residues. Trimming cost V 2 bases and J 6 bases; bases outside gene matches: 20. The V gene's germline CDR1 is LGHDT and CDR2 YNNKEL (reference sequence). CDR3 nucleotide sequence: TGTGCCAGCAGCCAACGTTGGCGGGGGACTAGCGCTCTTCTGGGGGATACGCAGTATTTT. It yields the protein CASSQRWRGTSALLGDTQYF.

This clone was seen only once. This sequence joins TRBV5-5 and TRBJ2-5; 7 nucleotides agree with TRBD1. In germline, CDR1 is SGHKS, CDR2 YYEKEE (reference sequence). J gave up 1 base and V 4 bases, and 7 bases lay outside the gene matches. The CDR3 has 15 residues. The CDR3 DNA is TGTGCCAGCAGCATAGGGACAGCGATCCAAGAGACCCAGTACTTC. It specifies CASSIGTAIQETQYF.

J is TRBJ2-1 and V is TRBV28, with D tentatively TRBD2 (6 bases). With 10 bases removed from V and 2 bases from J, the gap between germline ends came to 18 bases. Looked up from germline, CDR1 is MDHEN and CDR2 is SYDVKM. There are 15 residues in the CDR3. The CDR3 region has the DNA TGTGCCACCCACCTTGGGGGGATCGCCTACAATGAGCAGTTCTTC. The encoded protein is CATHLGGIAYNEQFF.

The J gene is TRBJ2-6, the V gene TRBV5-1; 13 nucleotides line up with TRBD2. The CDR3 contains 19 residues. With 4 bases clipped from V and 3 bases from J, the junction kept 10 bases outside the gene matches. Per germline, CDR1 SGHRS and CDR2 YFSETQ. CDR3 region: CASSMFTSGRALGANVLTF. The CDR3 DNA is TGCGCCAGCAGCATGTTCACTAGCGGGAGGGCCCTTGGGGCCAACGTCCTGACTTTC.

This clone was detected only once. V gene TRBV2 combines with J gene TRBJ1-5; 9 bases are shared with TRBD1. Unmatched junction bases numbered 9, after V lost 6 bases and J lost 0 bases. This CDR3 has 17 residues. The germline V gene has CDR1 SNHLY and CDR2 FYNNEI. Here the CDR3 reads CASRSGTGNYSNQPQHF. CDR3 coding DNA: TGTGCCAGCAGATCCGGGACAGGGAATTATAGCAATCAGCCCCAGCATTTT.

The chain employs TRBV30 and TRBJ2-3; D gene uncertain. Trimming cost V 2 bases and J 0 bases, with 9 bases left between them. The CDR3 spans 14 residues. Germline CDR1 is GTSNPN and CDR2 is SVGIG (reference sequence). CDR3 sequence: CAWSTTMSTDTQYF. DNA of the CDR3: TGTGCCTGGAGTACAACCATGAGCACAGATACGCAGTATTTT.

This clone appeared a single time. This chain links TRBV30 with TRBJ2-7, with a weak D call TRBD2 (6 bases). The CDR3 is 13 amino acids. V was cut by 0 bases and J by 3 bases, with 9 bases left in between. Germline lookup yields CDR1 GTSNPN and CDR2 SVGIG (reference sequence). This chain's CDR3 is CAWSVYGGYEQYF. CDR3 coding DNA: TGTGCCTGGAGTGTATACGGGGGCTACGAGCAGTACTTC.